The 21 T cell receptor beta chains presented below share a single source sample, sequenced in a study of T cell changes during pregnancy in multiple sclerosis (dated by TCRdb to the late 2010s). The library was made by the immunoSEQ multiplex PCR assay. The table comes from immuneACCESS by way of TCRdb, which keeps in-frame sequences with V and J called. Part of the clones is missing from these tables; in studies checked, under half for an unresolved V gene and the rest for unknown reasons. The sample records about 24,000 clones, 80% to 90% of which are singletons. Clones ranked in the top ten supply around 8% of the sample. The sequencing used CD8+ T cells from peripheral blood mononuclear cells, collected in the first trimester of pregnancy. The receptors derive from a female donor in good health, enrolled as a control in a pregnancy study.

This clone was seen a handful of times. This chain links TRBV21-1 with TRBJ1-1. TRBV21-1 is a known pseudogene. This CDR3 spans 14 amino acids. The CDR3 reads CASSGGKENTEAFF. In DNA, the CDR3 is TGTGCCAGCAGCGGGGGGAAGGAGAACACTGAAGCTTTCTTT.

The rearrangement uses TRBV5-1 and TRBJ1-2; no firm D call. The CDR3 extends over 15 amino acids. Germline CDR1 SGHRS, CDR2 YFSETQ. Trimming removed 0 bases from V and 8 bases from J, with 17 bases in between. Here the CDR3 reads CASSLVGSPNRGYTF. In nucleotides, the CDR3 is TGCGCCAGCAGCTTGGTGGGCAGTCCTAATCGGGGCTACACCTTC.

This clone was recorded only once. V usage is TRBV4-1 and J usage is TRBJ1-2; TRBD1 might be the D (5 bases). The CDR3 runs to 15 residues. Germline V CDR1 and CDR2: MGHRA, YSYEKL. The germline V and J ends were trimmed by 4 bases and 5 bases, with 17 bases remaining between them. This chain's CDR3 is CASSPYGGTDYGYTF. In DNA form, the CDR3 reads TGCGCCAGCAGCCCCTATGGTGGGACTGATTATGGCTACACCTTC.

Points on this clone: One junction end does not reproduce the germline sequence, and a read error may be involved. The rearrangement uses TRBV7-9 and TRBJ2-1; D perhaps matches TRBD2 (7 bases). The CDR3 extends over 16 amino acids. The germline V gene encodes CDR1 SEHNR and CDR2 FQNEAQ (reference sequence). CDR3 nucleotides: TGCGCCAGCAGCCAAAGAGGGGGGGACCCTTACAATGAGCAGTTCTTC. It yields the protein CASSQRGGDPYNEQFF.

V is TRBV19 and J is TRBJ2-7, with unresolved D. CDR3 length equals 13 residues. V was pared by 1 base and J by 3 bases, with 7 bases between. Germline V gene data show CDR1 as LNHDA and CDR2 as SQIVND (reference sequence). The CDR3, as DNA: TGTGCCAGTAGTATAGCGAGTGACTACGAGCAGTACTTC. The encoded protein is CASSIASDYEQYF.

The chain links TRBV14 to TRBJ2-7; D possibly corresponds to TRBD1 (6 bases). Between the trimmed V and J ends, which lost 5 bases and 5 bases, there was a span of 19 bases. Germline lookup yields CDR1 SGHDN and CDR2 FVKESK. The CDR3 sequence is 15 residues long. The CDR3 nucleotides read TGTGCCAGCAGCGAACAACAGGGCGGAAGGAACGAGCAGTACTTC. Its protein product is CASSEQQGGRNEQYF.

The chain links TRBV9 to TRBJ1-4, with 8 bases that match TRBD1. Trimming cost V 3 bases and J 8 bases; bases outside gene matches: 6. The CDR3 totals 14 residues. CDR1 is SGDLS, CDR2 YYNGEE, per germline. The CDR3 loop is CASSGSRDREKLFF. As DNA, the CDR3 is TGTGCCAGCAGCGGATCCCGGGACAGGGAAAAACTGTTTTTT.

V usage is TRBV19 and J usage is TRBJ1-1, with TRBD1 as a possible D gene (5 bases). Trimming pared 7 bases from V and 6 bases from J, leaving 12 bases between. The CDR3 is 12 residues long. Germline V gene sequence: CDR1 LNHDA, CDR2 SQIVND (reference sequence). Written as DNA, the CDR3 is TGTGCCAGTAAGGTCCACAGGTCTGAAGCTTTCTTT. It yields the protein CASKVHRSEAFF.

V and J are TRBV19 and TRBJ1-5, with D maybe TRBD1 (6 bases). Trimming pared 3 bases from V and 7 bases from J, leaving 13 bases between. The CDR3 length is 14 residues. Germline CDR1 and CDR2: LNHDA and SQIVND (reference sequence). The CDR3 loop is CASSIRDTGQPQHF. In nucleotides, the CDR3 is TGTGCCAGTAGTATTAGGGACACGGGGCAGCCCCAGCATTTT.

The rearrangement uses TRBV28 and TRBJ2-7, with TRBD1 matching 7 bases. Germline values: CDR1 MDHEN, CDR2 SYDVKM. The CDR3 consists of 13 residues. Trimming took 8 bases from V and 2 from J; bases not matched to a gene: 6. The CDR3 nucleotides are TGTGCCAGCGCCGGGACAGAAGCCTACGAGCAGTACTTC. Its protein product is CASAGTEAYEQYF.

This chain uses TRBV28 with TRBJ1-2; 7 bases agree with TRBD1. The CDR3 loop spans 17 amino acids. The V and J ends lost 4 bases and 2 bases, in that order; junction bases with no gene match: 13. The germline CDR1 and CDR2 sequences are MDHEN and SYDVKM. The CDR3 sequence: CASSSRQQGWENYGYTF. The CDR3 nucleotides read TGTGCCAGCAGTTCTCGCCAACAGGGGTGGGAGAACTATGGCTACACCTTC.

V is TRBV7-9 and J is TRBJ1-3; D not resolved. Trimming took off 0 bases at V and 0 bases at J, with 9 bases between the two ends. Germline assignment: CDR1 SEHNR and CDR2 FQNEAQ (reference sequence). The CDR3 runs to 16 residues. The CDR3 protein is CASSLAAGSSGNTIYF. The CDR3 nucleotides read TGTGCCAGCAGCTTAGCAGCCGGGAGCTCTGGAAACACCATATATTTT. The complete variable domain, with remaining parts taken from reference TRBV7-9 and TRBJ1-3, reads DTGVSQNPRHKITKRGQNVTFRCDPISEHNRLYWYRQTLGQGPEFLTYFQNEAQLEKSRLLSDRFSAERPKGSFSTLEIQRTEQGDSAMYLCASSLAAGSSGNTIYFGEGSWLTVV.

The CDR3 protein is CASSYSTGHMNTEAFF. For the CDR3, the DNA is TGTGCCAGCAGTTACTCGACAGGACATATGAACACTGAAGCTTTCTTT. The chain uses TRBV6-5 and TRBJ1-1, with D tentatively TRBD1 (6 bases). The CDR3 has 16 amino acids. The V end lost 0 bases, the J end lost 0 bases, and 11 bases lay between the germline ends. Germline loops: CDR1 MNHEY, CDR2 SVGAGI.

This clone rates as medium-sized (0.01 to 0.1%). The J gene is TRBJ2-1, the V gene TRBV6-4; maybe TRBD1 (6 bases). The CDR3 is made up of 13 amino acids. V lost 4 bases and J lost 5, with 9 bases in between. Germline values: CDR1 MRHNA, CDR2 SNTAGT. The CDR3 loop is CASSVTGNNEQFF. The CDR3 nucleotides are TGTGCCAGCAGTGTTACAGGGAACAATGAGCAGTTCTTC.

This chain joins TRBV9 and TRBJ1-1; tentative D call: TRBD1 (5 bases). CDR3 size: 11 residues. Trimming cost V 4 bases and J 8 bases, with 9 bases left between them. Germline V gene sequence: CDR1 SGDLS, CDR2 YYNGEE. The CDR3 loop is CASSSRGEAFF. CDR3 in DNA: TGTGCCAGCAGCTCCCGGGGGGAAGCTTTCTTT.

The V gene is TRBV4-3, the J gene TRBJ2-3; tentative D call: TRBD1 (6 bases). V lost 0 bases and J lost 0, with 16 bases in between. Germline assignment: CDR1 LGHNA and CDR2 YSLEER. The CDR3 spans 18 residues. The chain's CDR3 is CASSQDRGEASSTDTQYF. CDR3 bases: TGCGCCAGCAGCCAAGACAGGGGAGAGGCTTCTAGCACAGATACGCAGTATTTT.

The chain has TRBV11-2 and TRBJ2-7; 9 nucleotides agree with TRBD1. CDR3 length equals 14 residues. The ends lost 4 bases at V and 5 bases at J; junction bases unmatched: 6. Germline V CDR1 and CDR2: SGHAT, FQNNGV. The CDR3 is CASSSRDRAHEQYF. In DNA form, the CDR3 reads TGTGCCAGCAGCTCAAGGGACAGGGCCCACGAGCAGTACTTC.

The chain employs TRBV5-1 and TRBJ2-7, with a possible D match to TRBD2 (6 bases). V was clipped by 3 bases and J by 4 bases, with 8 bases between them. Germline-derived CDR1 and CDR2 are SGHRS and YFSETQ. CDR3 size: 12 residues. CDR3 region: CASSSGVYEQYF. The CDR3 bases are TGCGCCAGCAGCTCGGGGGTGTACGAGCAGTACTTC.

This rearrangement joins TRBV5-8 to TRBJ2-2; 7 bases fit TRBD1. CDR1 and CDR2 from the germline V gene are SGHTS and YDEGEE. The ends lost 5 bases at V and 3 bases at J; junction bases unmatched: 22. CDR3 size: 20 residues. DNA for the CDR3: TGTGCCAGCAGTTTAAATTACTATTGGGACAGCCTCGGAGACACCGGGGAGCTGTTTTTT. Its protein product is CASSLNYYWDSLGDTGELFF.

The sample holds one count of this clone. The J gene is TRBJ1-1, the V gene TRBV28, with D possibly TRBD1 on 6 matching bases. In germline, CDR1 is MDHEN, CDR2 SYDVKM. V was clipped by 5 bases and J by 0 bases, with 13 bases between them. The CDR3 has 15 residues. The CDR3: CASSIGQFMNTEAFF. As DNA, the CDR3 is TGTGCCAGCAGTATCGGACAGTTCATGAACACTGAAGCTTTCTTT.

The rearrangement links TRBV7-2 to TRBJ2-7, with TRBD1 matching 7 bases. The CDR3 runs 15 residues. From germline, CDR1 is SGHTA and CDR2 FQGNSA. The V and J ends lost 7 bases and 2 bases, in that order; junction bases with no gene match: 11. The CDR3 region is CASTRSPGQTYEQYF. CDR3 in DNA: TGTGCCAGCACTCGGTCCCCGGGACAGACCTACGAGCAGTACTTC.